The clone carrying this T cell receptor (beta chain) was counted many times. Its target is unknown. The data originate from a study of T cells in Graves' hyperthyroidism and ophthalmopathy. Study-level findings and limits: Most thyroid clonotypes with frequency above 0.001 were detected in blood. The model predicted ophthalmopathy a median around 6.5 months before onset.

Amplification of TCR beta CDR3 regions was performed using RNA transcripts as template. The HTBI primer set was used in a first-round RT-PCR of the TCR CDR3. TCRdb reanalysed the multiplex PCR reads using MiXCR and keeps one entry per CDR3 protein. Among over 300,000 distinct CDR3 sequences, more than 11% were seen once, and the ten largest hold around 10%. Trimming cost V 5 bases and J 0 bases, with 8 bases left between them. This CDR3 has 14 residues. Germline V gene sequence: CDR1 SGHNT, CDR2 YENEEA. The TCR was taken from a woman aged 55-69 years with Graves' hyperthyroidism. The rearrangement uses TRBV11-3 and TRBJ1-3; unclear D gene. The specimen was blood. CDR3 residues: CASSPGLSGNTIYF. DNA for the CDR3: TGTGCCAGCAGCCCGGGCCTCTCTGGAAACACCATATATTTT. The full variable domain, with the rest looked up from reference TRBV11-3 and TRBJ1-3, is EAGVVQSPRYKIIEKKQPVAFWCNPISGHNTLYWYLQNLGQGPELLIRYENEEAVDDSQLPKDRFSAERLKGVDSTLKIQPAELGDSAVYLCASSPGLSGNTIYFGEGSWLTVV.